Given below is one TCR beta chain in context. The antigen it recognizes is unknown. Base qualities are missing; no much larger clone stands one base away. The sample is drawn from a study of OX40 agonist ivuxolimab in advanced cancers. Regarding the research as a whole: The costimulatory receptor OX40 (CD134) was targeted by ivuxolimab, a fully human IgG2 agonistic monoclonal antibody. Intravenous ivuxolimab was administered to patients every 2 weeks at six dose levels: 0.01, 0.1, 0.3, 1.5, 3 and 10 mg/kg. In the dose-escalation cohort, approximately 80% of patients were male, and the mean age was approximately 60 years with a range of roughly 20 to 85. Three dose-escalation patients achieved partial responses, one with hepatocellular carcinoma and two with cutaneous melanoma. The purpose of peripheral TCRbeta sequencing was to test whether ivuxolimab changed TCR sequence diversity and led to clonal T-cell expansion. Of the roughly 51 patients in dose escalation, about 19 had hepatocellular carcinoma, some 15 had melanoma, 9 had renal cell carcinoma and 9 had head and neck cancer. The paper describes the monotherapy dose-escalation part (N = 52 patients) of the phase I trial of ivuxolimab. Patients were allowed to have had prior anti-PD-1, anti-PD-L1 or anti-CTLA-4 therapy, and approximately 40% of the dose-escalation patients had been treated with checkpoint inhibitors. General findings and caveats noted by the study authors: At doses from 0.1 to 3.0 mg/kg, clonal expansion was seen in both CD4+ and CD8+ blood T cells between baseline and week 6. After ivuxolimab, expanded clones were on average more numerous among CD8+ T cells than among CD4+ T cells. Low levels of normalized T-cell clonal expansion were also seen in some nonresponding patients. In the 0.1-3.0 mg/kg groups, partial responders were among the patients with the lowest normalized peripheral clonal expansion, particularly in CD8+ T cells. The antigen specificity of the peripheral T cells that underwent clonal expansion was not determined.

V and J lose 1 base and 8 bases, and a span of 15 bases separates them. Via the germline V gene, CDR1 is MGHRA and CDR2 YSYEKL. From cysteine to phenylalanine, the CDR3 is 15 amino acids long. Only CDR3 DNA is held: 45 bases, read in frame from base 1. Genomic DNA was extracted from sorted cells for sequencing of the TCRbeta CDR3 region. The immunoSEQ Assay was used to sequence the TCRbeta CDR3 regions. This is the immuneACCESS table as TCRdb keeps it, with only in-frame sequences that have V and J called. A part of the clones is gone; compared with another copy, unresolved V genes explain less than half, and the rest is unexplained. The sample table contains tens of thousands of clones; only one count was recorded for under 90% of them. The top ten clonotypes cover 20% to 25% of the sample. Patients with a history of autoimmune disease or receiving systemic immunosuppression were excluded from the trial. Peripheral blood for TCR sequencing was collected from all dose cohorts at baseline, on cycle 4 day 1, and on cycle 7 day 1. The samples were drawn from a first-in-human, open-label, multicenter phase I dose-escalation trial of ivuxolimab. Adults with locally advanced or metastatic head and neck squamous cell, hepatocellular, melanoma or renal cell carcinoma were enrolled in the trial. Before TCR sequencing, CD4+ and CD8+ T cells were separately sorted from peripheral blood.

This receptor chain uses TRBV4-1 and TRBJ2-1; matching of 6 bases hints at TRBD2 as the D gene. The sequence was collected from an adult with an advanced solid tumor such as melanoma, head and neck, liver or kidney cancer. The sequencing used CD4+ or CD8+ T cells sorted from blood, collected in a trial of the OX40 agonist ivuxolimab. This receptor has the CDR3 CASSQALARFDEQFF. The DNA sequence reads TGCGCCAGCAGCCAAGCGCTAGCGAGATTCGATGAGCAGTTCTTC.